This T cell receptor beta chain comes out of a study of regulatory T cells in long-lasting Graves disease. Overall study findings and caveats: Those with persistent disease had in common more public clonotypes (about 3,000) than new patients (approximately 920). Among samples with persistent disease, TRBV28, TRBJ1-2 and TRBJ2-5 were favored.

The time point here: persistent/refractory GD, antithyroid drugs over 5 years with positive TRAb. After RNA was extracted from PBMCs, the TCR library was made from it. About this clonotype: Its antigen is unidentified.

CDR1 is MRHNA and CDR2 is SNTAGT in the germline V gene. The V and J ends lost 5 bases and 0 bases respectively, with 13 bases between them. The CDR3 is 15 amino acids. CDR3 regions were amplified by Arm-PCR using iRepertoire HTBI primers to build TCR beta libraries. MiXCR, applied by TCRdb to the multiplex PCR reads, yields one record per CDR3 protein. The sample includes about 470,000 distinct CDR3 sequences, around 21% seen only once; the top ten take 7.8%. The sequence was collected from a female donor with Graves disease. Sequenced material: peripheral blood mononuclear cells (PBMCs), taken when the disease was refractory, from a patient treated with antithyroid drugs. V and J are TRBV6-4 and TRBJ1-1; D may be TRBD1 (6 bases). The CDR3 spells CASSPDRSLNTEAFF. The CDR3 DNA follows: TGTGCCAGCAGTCCCGACAGGTCCTTGAACACTGAAGCTTTCTTT.